The entry that follows covers one T cell receptor (beta chain) sequence. The source of the sample is a study of response to subunit inactivated influenza vaccine. TCRdb re-analysed the RT-PCR reads in MiXCR, keeping a single row per CDR3 protein. The sample lists roughly 620,000 distinct CDR3 sequences; about 11% were seen once. CDR3 length: 15 amino acids. With 4 bases removed from V and 5 bases from J, the gap between germline ends came to 15 bases. The germline CDR1 and CDR2 sequences are SGHRS and YFSETQ. These records were also assigned to another study, of T cells expressing NK-cell markers. That report adds: As the method of synthesis, 5'RACE template switching with UMIs yielded TCR beta cDNA. The authors sequenced eight donors, of whom seven were HCMV-seropositive and one was seronegative. With an anti-gamma-delta TCR antibody, sorting in several experiments was kept to alpha-beta TCR T cells.

This clonotype was obtained from a man between 50 and 59 years old who received an inactivated influenza vaccine. Sequenced material: PBMCs from blood, taken on the day of vaccination. The chain recombines TRBV5-1 with TRBJ1-4; D not certain. The CDR3, as DNA: TGCGCCAGCAGCACCGGACGGGGAGAAAATGAAAAACTGTTTTTT. It encodes CASSTGRGENEKLFF.